This is a list of T cell receptor beta chains from one sample in a study of blood T cell repertoires in COVID-19. Sequencing used immunoSEQ multiplex PCR; TCRdb keeps in-frame clones, though not all of them. Among around 250,000 clones listed, about 83% were seen once. Sequencing used peripheral blood. All receptors come from a woman in her thirties or forties who had recovered from COVID-19. Both conserved end residues are part of each CDR3. Fields, in order: clone size, V gene, D gene, J gene, CDR3 DNA, CDR3 protein. The D gene is left open where the match is weak. Clone sizes are given selectively: once, few, many, or a class where the clone is expanded.

-	TRBV11-3	-	TRBJ2-2	TGTGCCAGCAGGTCAGGGGTTGAGAACACCGGGGAGCTGTTTTTT	CASRSGVENTGELFF
-	TRBV5-6	-	TRBJ2-3	TGTGCCAGCAGCTGGGGGGACAGCCTTGGCACAGATACGCAGTATTTT	CASSWGDSLGTDTQYF
-	TRBV7-9	-	TRBJ1-2	TGTGCCAGCAGTTCCGGCTATGGCTACACCTTC	CASSSGYGYTF
-	TRBV7-9	-	TRBJ2-1	TGTGCCAGCAGCCAGGCAGGGGTCTGGGGTAATGAGCAGTTCTTC	CASSQAGVWGNEQFF
-	TRBV12-3/TRBV12-4	TRBD1	TRBJ2-7	TGTGCCAGCTCGGACAGGGGGGCCTACGAGCAGTACTTC	CASSDRGAYEQYF
-	TRBV28	-	TRBJ2-7	TGTGCCAGCAGTGGTTACCGGACAGTTTACGAGCAGTACTTC	CASSGYRTVYEQYF
-	TRBV9	TRBD2	TRBJ2-2	TGTGCCAGCAGCGCCGACTCCCCGGGAGGCGGGGAGCTGTTTTTT	CASSADSPGGGELFF
few	TRBV7-2	-	TRBJ1-1	TGTGCCAGCAGCCTGAATATGGCTGGGGGAGGAGGCCCTGAAGCTTTCTTT	CASSLNMAGGGGPEAFF
-	TRBV15	-	TRBJ1-2	TGTGCCACCAGCAGAGATGTGGGGAGCGGCTACACCTTC	CATSRDVGSGYTF
-	TRBV11-2	-	TRBJ1-1	TGTGCCAGCAGCTTAGTTCGGGGAAACACTGAAGCTTTCTTT	CASSLVRGNTEAFF
-	TRBV7-9	-	TRBJ2-1	TGTGCCAGCAGCTTAGATCGGAATGAGCAGTTCTTC	CASSLDRNEQFF
-	TRBV11-1	TRBD1	TRBJ1-1	TGTGCCAGCAGCTTAGAGGGGGCGTTTACTGAAGCTTTCTTT	CASSLEGAFTEAFF
-	TRBV10-3	-	TRBJ1-2	TGTGCCATCAGTGAGTCGGGAGGGGGCTATGGCTACACCTTC	CAISESGGGYGYTF
-	TRBV6-4	TRBD2	TRBJ2-1	TGTGCCAGCAGAGCTAGCGGGGGGGCCCTTGAGCAGTTCTTC	CASRASGGALEQFF
-	TRBV18	-	TRBJ1-1	TGTGCCAGCTCTGTTGCGACGAACACCGGGACAAAGGCTTTCTTT	CASSVATNTGTKAFF
-	TRBV5-1	-	TRBJ2-1	TGCGCCAGCAGCTTCGACTCGGGTTGGGATGAGCAGTTCTTC	CASSFDSGWDEQFF
-	TRBV6-1	TRBD1	TRBJ2-5	TGTGCCAGCAGTGTCCGCCCCGGGGTGACAGGGCCCCAAGAGACCCAGTACTTC	CASSVRPGVTGPQETQYF
once	TRBV2	-	TRBJ2-3	TGTGCCAGCTTGGACTACACAGATACGCAGTATTTT	CASLDYTDTQYF
-	TRBV30	TRBD1	TRBJ2-2	TGTGCCTGGAGTGTCTGGGGCAGGGGGCTGGCCGGGGAGCTGTTTTTT	CAWSVWGRGLAGELFF
-	TRBV7-6	TRBD2	TRBJ2-5	TGTGCCAGCAGCTTGGTGGGAGGGGAGACCCAGTACTTC	CASSLVGGETQYF
-	TRBV6-5	TRBD1	TRBJ1-4	TGTGCCAGCAGGACGGACAGGGTTAATGAAAAACTGTTTTTT	CASRTDRVNEKLFF
-	TRBV6-6	-	TRBJ1-5	TGTGCCAGCAGTTACTCGAATGCTAATAGCAATCAGCCCCAGCATTTT	CASSYSNANSNQPQHF
-	TRBV18	-	TRBJ1-1	TGTGCCAGCTCACCAATGGACATTGTGAACACTGAAGCTTTCTTT	CASSPMDIVNTEAFF
-	TRBV2	-	TRBJ1-4	TGTGCCAGCAGTGGCGGATCGACTAATGAAAAACTGTTTTTT	CASSGGSTNEKLFF
-	TRBV18	-	TRBJ2-7	TGTGCCAGCTCCATGGGAGTTTTGGGTTCCTACGAGCAGTACTTC	CASSMGVLGSYEQYF
-	TRBV11-2	TRBD2	TRBJ2-1	TGTGCCAGCAGCTTGGTAGCGGGGGGTTTGTACAATGAGCAGTTCTTC	CASSLVAGGLYNEQFF
-	TRBV18	-	TRBJ2-6	TGTGCCAGCTCACCACGCGAGGCAGCGACCGTCCTGACTTTC	CASSPREAATVLTF
-	TRBV5-1	TRBD2	TRBJ2-5	TGCGCCAGCACGATAACGGGACTAGCCGGCCAAGAGACCCAGTACTTC	CASTITGLAGQETQYF
-	TRBV29-1	-	TRBJ1-2	TGCAGCGTTGATCCCCAGGGCGGCGGTGGCTACACCTTC	CSVDPQGGGGYTF
-	TRBV7-6	TRBD1	TRBJ2-1	TGTGCCAGCAGCTTAGCCCAGGGGGCGGTGAATGAGCAGTTCTTC	CASSLAQGAVNEQFF
-	TRBV29-1	-	TRBJ2-1	TGCAGCGACGCGAGGGGACATAACTTCTTC	CSDARGHNFF
once	TRBV19	-	TRBJ2-6	TGTGCCAGTAGTACGGACAGCTCCTCTGGGGCCAACGTCCTGACTTTC	CASSTDSSSGANVLTF
-	TRBV11-1	TRBD1	TRBJ2-5	TGTGCCAGCAGCCAGGGGGCGATGGAGACCCAGTACTTC	CASSQGAMETQYF
-	TRBV7-9	-	TRBJ1-5	TGTGCCAGCAGCCCTGCTGGACAAATCAATCAGCCCCAGCATTTT	CASSPAGQINQPQHF
-	TRBV5-1	-	TRBJ2-1	TGCGCCAGCAGCCTTGACAGAAACAATGAGCAGTTCTTC	CASSLDRNNEQFF
once	TRBV5-6	-	TRBJ1-2	TGTGCCAGCAGCTCCGCAGGGGTGCGGGACTATGGCTACACCTTC	CASSSAGVRDYGYTF
-	TRBV5-1	TRBD2	TRBJ2-3	TGCGCCAGCAGCTCCGGGGCGGGGGGTCCAGATACGCAGTATTTT	CASSSGAGGPDTQYF
-	TRBV14	-	TRBJ2-1	TGTGCCAGCAGCCCCCAAGCGGGCGAGCAGTTCTTC	CASSPQAGEQFF
-	TRBV2	-	TRBJ2-1	TGTGCCAGCAGTGGAAGTGGAGCAAGGTCCTACAATGAGCAGTTCTTC	CASSGSGARSYNEQFF
-	TRBV29-1	TRBD1	TRBJ2-7	TGCAGCGTTGTGGGGACAGGGGGAACCTACGAGCAGTACTTC	CSVVGTGGTYEQYF
-	TRBV19	-	TRBJ1-4	TGTGCCAGTAGTAAACGCGGCTCAACTAATGAAAAACTGTTTTTT	CASSKRGSTNEKLFF
-	TRBV2	TRBD1	TRBJ2-7	TGTGCCAGCAGTGACCAGGGGGCGCACTCCTACGAGCAGTACTTC	CASSDQGAHSYEQYF
-	TRBV11-2	-	TRBJ1-1	TGTGCCAGCAGCGTAGTTCAGGGGAACGCTGAAGCTTTCTTT	CASSVVQGNAEAFF
few	TRBV29-1	-	TRBJ1-6	TGCAGCGTCCGAGTAAGCTCCTATAATTCACCCCTCCACTTT	CSVRVSSYNSPLHF
-	TRBV5-1	TRBD1	TRBJ2-7	TGCGCCAGCAGCTTGGGGCAGGGGGACGAGCAGTACTTC	CASSLGQGDEQYF
-	TRBV28	-	TRBJ1-6	TGTGCCAGCAGTCTGGACATAGGAGAGAGCTCCTATAATTCACCCCTCCACTTT	CASSLDIGESSYNSPLHF
-	TRBV25-1	-	TRBJ1-1	TGTGCCAGCAATACTCGGGATCAGGCTGAAGCTTTCTTT	CASNTRDQAEAFF
-	TRBV7-2	-	TRBJ1-5	TGTGCCAGCAGCCCCCGGAGGGACGGGCCCCAGCATTTT	CASSPRRDGPQHF
few	TRBV30	-	TRBJ2-2	TGTGCCTGGAGATCACGAGCTGTCCCCAGGGAGCTGTTTTTT	CAWRSRAVPRELFF
-	TRBV5-4	-	TRBJ1-1	TGTGCCAGCAGCTTCCGCAGGGACACTGAAGCTTTCTTT	CASSFRRDTEAFF
few	TRBV2	TRBD1	TRBJ1-1	TGTGCCAGCAGGGGGGCGGGGACAGGTGAAGCTTTCTTT	CASRGAGTGEAFF
once	TRBV5-4	-	TRBJ1-2	TGTGCCAGCAGTAAGGGAGGCGGGGTCTATGGCTACACCTTC	CASSKGGGVYGYTF
few	TRBV5-5	TRBD1	TRBJ2-2	TGTGCCAGCAGCCCCTACTCCGGGACAGGGAGCACCGGGGAGCTGTTTTTT	CASSPYSGTGSTGELFF
-	TRBV27	-	TRBJ2-7	TGTGCCAGCAGTCTTTACTCTACTTCTTGGGAGCAGTACTTC	CASSLYSTSWEQYF
-	TRBV19	-	TRBJ1-4	TGTGCCAGTAGTTGGGACTCTAATGAAAAACTGTTTTTT	CASSWDSNEKLFF
once	TRBV12-3/TRBV12-4	-	TRBJ1-2	TGTGCCAGCAGTCTGTCCTATCAGGAAGGCTACACCTTC	CASSLSYQEGYTF
few	TRBV30	TRBD1	TRBJ1-5	TGTGCCTGGAGTGTAGACAGGGGCAATCAGCCCCAGCATTTT	CAWSVDRGNQPQHF
-	TRBV27	TRBD1	TRBJ1-1	TGTGCCAGCAGTTCGGGACAGGGGGTTGGGAGAACTGAAGCTTTCTTT	CASSSGQGVGRTEAFF
-	TRBV6-5	-	TRBJ1-5	TGTGCCAGCAGTACTATGGATAGCAATCAGCCCCAGCATTTT	CASSTMDSNQPQHF
-	TRBV6-1	-	TRBJ2-2	TGTGCCAGCAGTGAGGGACAACAGAACACCGGGGAGCTGTTTTTT	CASSEGQQNTGELFF